This TCR beta chain was documented in a study of blood T cell repertoires in COVID-19. Background on the study: The United States, Italy and Spain provided the acute and convalescent COVID-19 samples.

Sequencing was performed with immunoSEQ multiplex PCR; in TCRdb, only in-frame clones are kept and a portion is missing. The sample lists 150,000 or so clones; roughly 93% were seen once. Germline values: CDR1 LNHDA, CDR2 SQIVND (reference sequence). The junction had 5 bases not matched to a gene; V was cut back by 2 bases and J by 3 bases. The CDR3 consists of 15 residues. This TCR was recovered from a woman aged 60-70 years with COVID-19, enrolled during active disease. What was sequenced was peripheral blood. The V gene is TRBV19, the J gene TRBJ2-7, with 9 bases identical to TRBD1. CDR3 sequence reads: CASSIPGQGSYEQYF. In DNA form, the CDR3 reads TGTGCCAGTAGTATACCGGGACAGGGCAGCTACGAGCAGTACTTC.